This TCR beta chain was recovered during a study of shared clonotypes between healthy human individuals. Naive CD8 cells comprised CD45RO-negative, CCR7-positively selected cells, excluding terminally differentiated effector memory CD45RA+ cells. With respect to this clone: Its cognate antigen is unknown.

Regarding the study as a whole: Generation probabilities of non-shared clonotypes were lower (relative to those shared by all four donors).

This table comes from immunoSEQ multiplex PCR, and its TCRdb copy is limited to in-frame clones, with some not included. Among hundreds of thousands of clones listed, roughly 98% were seen once. Sequencing was carried out using naive CD8+ T cells sorted from blood. The TCR originated in a man aged 30 to 39 in good health.

The CDR3 DNA is TGCGCCAGCAGCCAAAGTTCCAGGGGGGTCACTGAAGCTTTCTTT. This sequence encodes CASSQSSRGVTEAFF. This rearrangement joins TRBV4-1 to TRBJ1-1; 7 nucleotides match TRBD1. With 2 bases clipped from V and 4 bases from J, the junction kept 7 bases outside the gene matches. The CDR3 extends over 15 amino acids. Germline loops: CDR1 MGHRA, CDR2 YSYEKL.